The 5 T cell receptor beta chains below were found in one sample sequenced in a study of beta chain features in type 1 diabetes. The investigators reverse transcribed all of the isolated RNA, so they sequenced expressed TCRB transcripts. Some clones are missing from TCRdb's copy, which holds only in-frame ones; the method was immunoSEQ multiplex PCR. The sample comprises about 270,000 clones, 13% to 15% of which are singletons, and around 0.03% rests with the top ten. Sequencing was performed on naive CD4+ T cells from blood. The receptors were gathered from a woman aged 40 to 50 in good health.

This clone has more than one count but fewer than ten. This sequence joins TRBV14 and TRBJ1-1; D ambiguous. V was trimmed by 4 bases and J by 1 base, leaving 16 bases between them. The CDR3 runs to 16 residues. In germline, CDR1 is SGHDN, CDR2 FVKESK. The CDR3 DNA follows: TGTGCCAGCAGCCCTATCGGAAGGAGTCAGAACACTGAAGCTTTCTTT. Amino acid sequence: CASSPIGRSQNTEAFF.

V usage is TRBV10-3 and J usage is TRBJ2-1; 14 positions agree with TRBD2. With V trimmed by 6 bases and J by 8 bases, 9 bases remained unmatched. This CDR3 is built from 16 residues. CDR1 ENHRY and CDR2 SYGVKD come from the germline V gene. DNA of the CDR3: TGTGCCATCAGGGATGGACTAGCGGGGGGTTCTGATGAGCAGTTCTTC. Protein: CAIRDGLAGGSDEQFF.

The V gene is TRBV9, the J gene TRBJ2-1; 14 nucleotides agree with TRBD2. This CDR3 has 16 residues. J was trimmed by 5 bases and V by 3 bases; bases with no gene match: 4. CDR1 and CDR2 from the germline V gene are SGDLS and YYNGEE. Here the CDR3 DNA reads TGTGCCAGCAGCGCCGGACTAGCGGGAGGTAACAATGAGCAGTTCTTC. As protein: CASSAGLAGGNNEQFF.

This clone was found a few times. The V and J genes are TRBV6-1 and TRBJ2-7, with TRBD1 matching 7 bases. The CDR3 runs 14 residues. Germline V lookup: CDR1 MNHNS, CDR2 SASEGT. V trimming: 6 bases; J trimming: 2 bases; junction bases outside the gene matches: 7. The CDR3 loop is CASRRQGNPYEQYF. The CDR3 DNA sequence: TGTGCCAGCAGGAGACAGGGAAATCCCTACGAGCAGTACTTC.

This clone has a handful of counts. The chain links TRBV7-2 to TRBJ2-4; a weak D match, TRBD2 (5 bases). V was cut by 7 bases and J by 9 bases, with 19 bases left in between. Per the germline V gene, CDR1 is SGHTA and CDR2 is FQGNSA. This CDR3 region has 14 residues. CDR3 region: CASTPGGPRGIQYF. CDR3 coding DNA: TGTGCCAGCACCCCCGGCGGGCCTCGGGGCATTCAGTACTTC.